The present T cell receptor (beta chain) was sequenced within a study of identical twins. Each CDR3 protein gets one entry after TCRdb re-called the 5' RACE reads with MiXCR. The profile shows fewer than 900,000 distinct CDR3 sequences, about 20% of them singletons. Per germline, CDR1 SGHAT and CDR2 FQDESV (reference sequence). Unmatched junction bases numbered 10, after V lost 4 bases and J lost 7 bases. The CDR3 has 15 residues. These data are also associated with another study on T cells expressing NK-cell markers. From that paper: Sorted T-cell subsets CD3+CD56+NKG2C+, CD3+CD56+NKG2C- and CD3+CD56-NKG2C+ were TCR beta-sequenced. T cells sorted in several experiments were restricted to alpha-beta TCR T cells by an anti-gamma-delta TCR antibody.

This chain joins TRBV11-1 and TRBJ1-3; the match to TRBD1 covers 7 bases. Sequenced sample: PBMCs. This receptor was obtained from a woman aged 18-30 years in good health. The CDR3 region has the DNA TGTGCCAGCAGCTACAGGGGACTGGGGTGTAACACCATATATTTT. This gives the protein CASSYRGLGCNTIYF.